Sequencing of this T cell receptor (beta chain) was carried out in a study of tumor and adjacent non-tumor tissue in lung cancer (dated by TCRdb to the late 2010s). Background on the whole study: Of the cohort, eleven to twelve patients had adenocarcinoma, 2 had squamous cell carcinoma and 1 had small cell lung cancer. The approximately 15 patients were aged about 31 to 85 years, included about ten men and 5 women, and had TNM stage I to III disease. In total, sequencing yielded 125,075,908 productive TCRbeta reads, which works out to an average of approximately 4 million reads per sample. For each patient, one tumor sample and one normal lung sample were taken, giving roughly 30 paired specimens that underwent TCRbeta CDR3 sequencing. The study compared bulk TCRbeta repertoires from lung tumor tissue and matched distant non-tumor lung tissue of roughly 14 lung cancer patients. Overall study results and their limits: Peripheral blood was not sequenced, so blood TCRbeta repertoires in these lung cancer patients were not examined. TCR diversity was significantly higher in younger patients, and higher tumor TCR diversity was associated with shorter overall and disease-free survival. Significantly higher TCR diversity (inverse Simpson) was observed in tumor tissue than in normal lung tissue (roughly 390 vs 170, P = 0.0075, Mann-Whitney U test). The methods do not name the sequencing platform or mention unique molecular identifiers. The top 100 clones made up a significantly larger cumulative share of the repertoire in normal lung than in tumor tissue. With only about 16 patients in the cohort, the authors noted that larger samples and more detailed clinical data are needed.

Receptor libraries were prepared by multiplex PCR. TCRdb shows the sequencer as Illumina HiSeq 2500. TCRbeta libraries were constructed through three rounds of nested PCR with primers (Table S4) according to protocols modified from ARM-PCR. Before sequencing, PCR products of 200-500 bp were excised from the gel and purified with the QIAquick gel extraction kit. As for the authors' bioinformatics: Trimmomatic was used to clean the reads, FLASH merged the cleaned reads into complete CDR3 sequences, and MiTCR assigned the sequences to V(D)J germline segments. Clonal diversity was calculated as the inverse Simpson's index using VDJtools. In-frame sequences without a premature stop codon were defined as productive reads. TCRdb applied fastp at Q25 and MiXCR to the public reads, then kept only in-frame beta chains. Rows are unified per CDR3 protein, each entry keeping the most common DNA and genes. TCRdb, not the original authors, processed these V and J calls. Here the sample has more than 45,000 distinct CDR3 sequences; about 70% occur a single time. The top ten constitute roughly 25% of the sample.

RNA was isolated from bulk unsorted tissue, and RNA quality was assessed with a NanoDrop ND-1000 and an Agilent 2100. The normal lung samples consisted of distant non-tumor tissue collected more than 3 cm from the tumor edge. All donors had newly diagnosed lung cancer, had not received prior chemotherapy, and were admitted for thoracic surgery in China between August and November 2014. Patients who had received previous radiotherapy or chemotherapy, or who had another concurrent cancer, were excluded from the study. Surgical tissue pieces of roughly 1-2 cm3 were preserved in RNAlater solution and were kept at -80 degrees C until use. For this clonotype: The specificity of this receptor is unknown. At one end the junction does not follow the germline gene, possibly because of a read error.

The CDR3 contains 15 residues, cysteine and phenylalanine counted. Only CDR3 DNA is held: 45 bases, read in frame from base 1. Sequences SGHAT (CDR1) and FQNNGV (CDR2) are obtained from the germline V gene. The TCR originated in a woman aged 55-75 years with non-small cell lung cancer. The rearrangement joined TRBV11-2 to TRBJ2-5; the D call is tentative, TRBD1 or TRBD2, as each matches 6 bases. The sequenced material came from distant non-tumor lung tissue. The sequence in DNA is TGTGCCAGCAGGAGGGGGGCGCGGGGTACAGAGACCCAGCACTTC. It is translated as CASRRGARGTETQHF. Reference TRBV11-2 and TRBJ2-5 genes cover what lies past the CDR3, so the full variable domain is EAGVAQSPRYKIIEKRQSVAFWCNPISGHATLYWYQQILGQGPKLLIQFQNNGVVDDSQLPKDRFSAERLKGVDSTLKIQPAKLEDSAVYLCASRRGARGTETQHFGPGTRLLVL.